Listed here is a single T cell receptor beta chain. Assay used: immunoSEQ multiplex PCR; TCRdb lists only in-frame clones, some missing. This table holds under 1,900,000 clones, approximately 98.5% found once. The data belong to a study of shared clonotypes between healthy human individuals. Germline CDR1 reads ENHRY; CDR2 reads SYGVKD. With V trimmed by 2 bases and J by 3 bases, 4 bases remained unmatched. The CDR3 consists of 17 residues. The receptor's source is a man in his thirties or forties in good health. Specimen: naive CD4+ T cells sorted from blood. Subset of the sample: CD45RA+ positively selected. This chain uses TRBV10-3 with TRBJ2-5; TRBD2 agrees at 15 bases. The CDR3 nucleotides read TGTGCCATCAGTGAGCGGACTAGCGGGAGGGCCGAAGAGACCCAGTACTTC. Its protein product is CAISERTSGRAEETQYF.